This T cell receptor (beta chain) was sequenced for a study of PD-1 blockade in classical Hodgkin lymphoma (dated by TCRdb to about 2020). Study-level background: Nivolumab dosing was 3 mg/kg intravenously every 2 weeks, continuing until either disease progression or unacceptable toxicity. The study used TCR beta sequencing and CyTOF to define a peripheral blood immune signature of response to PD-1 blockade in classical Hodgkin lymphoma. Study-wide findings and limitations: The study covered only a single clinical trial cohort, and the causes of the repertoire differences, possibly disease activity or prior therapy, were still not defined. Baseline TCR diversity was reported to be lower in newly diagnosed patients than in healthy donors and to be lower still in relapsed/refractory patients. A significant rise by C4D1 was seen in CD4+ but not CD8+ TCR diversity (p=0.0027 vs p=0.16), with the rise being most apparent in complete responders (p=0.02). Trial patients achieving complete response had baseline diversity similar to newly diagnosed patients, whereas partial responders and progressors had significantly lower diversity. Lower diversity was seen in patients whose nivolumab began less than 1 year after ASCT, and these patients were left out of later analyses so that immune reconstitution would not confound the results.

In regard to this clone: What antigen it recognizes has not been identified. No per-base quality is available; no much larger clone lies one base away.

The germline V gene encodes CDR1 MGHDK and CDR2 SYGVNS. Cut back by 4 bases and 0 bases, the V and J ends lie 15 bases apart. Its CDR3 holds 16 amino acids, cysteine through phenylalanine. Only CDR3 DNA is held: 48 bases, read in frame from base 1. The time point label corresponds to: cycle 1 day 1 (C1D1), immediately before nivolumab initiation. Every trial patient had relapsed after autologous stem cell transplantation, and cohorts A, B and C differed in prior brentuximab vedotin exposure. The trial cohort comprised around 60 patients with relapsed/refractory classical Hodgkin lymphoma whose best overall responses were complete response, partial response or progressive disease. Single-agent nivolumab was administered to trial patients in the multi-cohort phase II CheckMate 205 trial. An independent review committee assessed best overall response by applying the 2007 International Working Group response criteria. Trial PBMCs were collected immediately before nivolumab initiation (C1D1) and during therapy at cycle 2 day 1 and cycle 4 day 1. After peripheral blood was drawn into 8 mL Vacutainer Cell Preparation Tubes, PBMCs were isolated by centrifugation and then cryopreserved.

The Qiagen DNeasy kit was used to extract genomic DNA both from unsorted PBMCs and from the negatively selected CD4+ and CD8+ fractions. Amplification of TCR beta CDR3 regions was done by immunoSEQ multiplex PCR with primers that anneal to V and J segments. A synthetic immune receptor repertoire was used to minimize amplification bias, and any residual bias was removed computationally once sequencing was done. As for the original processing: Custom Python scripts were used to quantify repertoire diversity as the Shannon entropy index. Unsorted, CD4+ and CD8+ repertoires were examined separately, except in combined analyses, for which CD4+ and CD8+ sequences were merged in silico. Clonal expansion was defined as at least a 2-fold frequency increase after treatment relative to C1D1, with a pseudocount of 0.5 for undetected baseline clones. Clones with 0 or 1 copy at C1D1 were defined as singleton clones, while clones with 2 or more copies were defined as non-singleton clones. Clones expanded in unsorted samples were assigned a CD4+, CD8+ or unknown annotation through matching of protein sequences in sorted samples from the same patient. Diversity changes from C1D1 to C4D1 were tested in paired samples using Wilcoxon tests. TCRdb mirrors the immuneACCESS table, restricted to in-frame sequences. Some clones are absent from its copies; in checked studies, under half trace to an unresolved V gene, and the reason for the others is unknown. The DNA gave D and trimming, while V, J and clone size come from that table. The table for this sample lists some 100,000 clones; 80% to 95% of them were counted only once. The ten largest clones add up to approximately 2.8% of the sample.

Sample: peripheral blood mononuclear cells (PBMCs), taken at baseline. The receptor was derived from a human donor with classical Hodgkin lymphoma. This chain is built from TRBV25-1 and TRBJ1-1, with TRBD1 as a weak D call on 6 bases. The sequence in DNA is TGTGCCAGCAGTGGAGCAACACAGGGAATGAACACTGAAGCTTTCTTT. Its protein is CASSGATQGMNTEAFF.